This T cell receptor (beta chain) was identified during a study of shared clonotypes between healthy human individuals. Study context: Each donor's CD8 memory used one plate, CD8 naive two, each CD4 subset three.

Here immunoSEQ multiplex PCR was the method, and the copy in TCRdb shows in-frame clones only, minus some. The repertoire holds about 530,000 clones, with around 96% as singletons. Germline V lookup: CDR1 SGHRS, CDR2 YFSETQ. The CDR3 is 13 residues long. The V end lost 4 bases, the J end lost 15 bases, and 20 bases lay between the germline ends. This TCR derives from a woman in her twenties or thirties in good health. The sequenced sample was naive CD4+ T cells sorted from blood. As for subset: CD45RA+ positively selected. The gene calls are TRBV5-1 and TRBJ2-1; D may match TRBD1 or TRBD2 (5 bases each). CDR3: CASSPNPGRQLFF. In DNA, the CDR3 is TGCGCCAGCAGCCCGAATCCGGGACGACAGCTGTTCTTC.